This TCR beta chain appears in the sequencing data of a study of T cell repertoires in cytomegalovirus infection (dated by TCRdb to the late 2010s). Background for the entire study: Donor HLA type was relevant to the analysis, because carriage of CMV infection together with the matching HLA type was indicated by public TCR beta signatures. Results the study describes overall, beyond this receptor: Cumulative frequency of public TCR beta family members discriminated carriers of CMV infection plus the relevant HLA type in this cohort and an independent approximately 340-donor cohort. In the ex vivo response, HLA-C-restricted CMV-specific TCR beta clonotypes were dominant, and in two of eight donors the single most frequent clonotype came from this HLA-C-restricted group.

Sequences PRHDT (CDR1) and FYEKMQ (CDR2) are obtained from the germline V gene (reference sequence). Trimming accounts for 5 bases at V and 0 bases at J, while the number of junction bases matched to no gene is 17. Including cysteine and phenylalanine, the CDR3 has 19 amino acids. The entry retains the CDR3 DNA only, 57 bases that are in frame from base 1. Turning to this clonotype: Which antigen it targets is not known. There are no base qualities to consult, and no much larger clone falls within one base.

Sequencing was performed on an Illumina HiSeq 1500. The public reads were quality trimmed at Q25 with fastp and then assembled into clones with MiXCR by TCRdb, keeping productive beta chains. Rows with one shared CDR3 protein collapse into an entry with the most common genes and DNA. The sample profile shows approximately 170,000 distinct CDR3 sequences; roughly 18% of them were found once. The top ten clonotypes cover around 19% of the sample. The sample consisted of CD8+ T cells from PBMCs. This clonotype was sampled from a human donor in good health (CMV status not recorded). Some clones in this sample may be carry-over from other donors' samples. The sequence is built from TRBV13 and TRBJ2-7, with TRBD1 matching 9 junction bases. The CDR3 reads as follows: CASSTRSGTGSTPSYEQYF. The DNA reads as follows: TGTGCCAGCAGCACCAGAAGCGGGACAGGGTCTACTCCCTCCTACGAGCAGTACTTC.